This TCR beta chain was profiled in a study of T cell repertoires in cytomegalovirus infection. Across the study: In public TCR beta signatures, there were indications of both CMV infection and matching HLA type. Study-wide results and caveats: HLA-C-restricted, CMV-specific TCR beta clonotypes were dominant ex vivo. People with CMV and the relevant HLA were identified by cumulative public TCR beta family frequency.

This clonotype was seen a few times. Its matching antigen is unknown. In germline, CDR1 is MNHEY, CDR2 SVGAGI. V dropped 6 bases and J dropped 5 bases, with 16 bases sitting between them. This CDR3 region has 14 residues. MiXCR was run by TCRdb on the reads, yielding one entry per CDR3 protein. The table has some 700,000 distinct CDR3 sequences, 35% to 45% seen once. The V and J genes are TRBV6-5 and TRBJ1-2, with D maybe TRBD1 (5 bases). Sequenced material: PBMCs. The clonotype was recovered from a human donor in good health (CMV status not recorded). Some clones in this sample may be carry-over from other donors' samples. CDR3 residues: CASRTESNSYGYTF. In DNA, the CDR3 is TGTGCCAGCAGGACAGAAAGCAACAGTTATGGCTACACCTTC.